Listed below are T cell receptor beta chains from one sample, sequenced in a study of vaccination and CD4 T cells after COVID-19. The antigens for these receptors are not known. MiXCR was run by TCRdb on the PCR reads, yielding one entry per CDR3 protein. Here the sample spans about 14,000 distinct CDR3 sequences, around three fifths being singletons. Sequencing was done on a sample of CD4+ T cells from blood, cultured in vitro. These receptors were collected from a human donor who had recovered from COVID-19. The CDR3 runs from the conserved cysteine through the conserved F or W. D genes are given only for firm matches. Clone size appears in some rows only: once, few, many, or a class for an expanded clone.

CDR3aa: CASSFRGSIQYF
CDR3nt: TGTGCCAGCAGCTTCAGGGGGAGCATTCAGTACTTC
v_gene: TRBV7-2
abundance: NA
d_gene: TRBD1
j_gene: TRBJ2-4

CDR3aa: CASSPRAGVYTEAFF
CDR3nt: TGTGCCAGCAGTCCAAGGGCTGGGGTTTACACTGAAGCTTTCTTT
v_gene: TRBV28
abundance: NA
d_gene: NA
j_gene: TRBJ1-1

CDR3aa: CSASPGTGGASNQPQHF
CDR3nt: TGCAGTGCTAGTCCCGGGACAGGGGGCGCGAGCAATCAGCCCCAGCATTTT
v_gene: TRBV20-1
abundance: few
d_gene: TRBD1
j_gene: TRBJ1-5

CDR3aa: CASSLVESYEQYF
CDR3nt: TGTGCCAGCTCACTCGTCGAGTCCTACGAGCAGTACTTC
v_gene: TRBV18
abundance: NA
d_gene: NA
j_gene: TRBJ2-7

CDR3aa: CSARRAEVYEQYF
CDR3nt: TGCAGTGCTAGGAGGGCCGAAGTCTACGAGCAGTACTTC
v_gene: TRBV20-1
abundance: NA
d_gene: NA
j_gene: TRBJ2-7

CDR3aa: CASSLGSGGNFGTDTQYF
CDR3nt: TGTGCCAGCAGCTTAGGATCCGGAGGCAATTTTGGCACAGATACGCAGTATTTT
v_gene: TRBV7-2
abundance: few
d_gene: NA
j_gene: TRBJ2-3

CDR3aa: CASRRDRGRSYGYTF
CDR3nt: TGTGCCAGCAGACGTGACAGGGGGCGAAGCTATGGCTACACCTTC
v_gene: TRBV27
abundance: few
d_gene: TRBD1
j_gene: TRBJ1-2

CDR3aa: CASRGDSSYNSPLHF
CDR3nt: TGTGCCAGCAGAGGGGACAGCTCCTATAATTCACCCCTCCACTTT
v_gene: TRBV12-3/TRBV12-4
abundance: few
d_gene: TRBD1
j_gene: TRBJ1-6

CDR3aa: CASSSHRGTGELFF
CDR3nt: TGTGCCAGCAGTTCGCACAGGGGAACCGGGGAGCTGTTTTTT
v_gene: TRBV28
abundance: NA
d_gene: TRBD1
j_gene: TRBJ2-2

CDR3aa: CASSKVELALETQYF
CDR3nt: TGTGCCAGCAGCAAAGTTGAACTCGCCTTAGAGACCCAGTACTTC
v_gene: TRBV21-1
abundance: NA
d_gene: NA
j_gene: TRBJ2-5

CDR3aa: CASSLHRSGTEAFF
CDR3nt: TGTGCCAGCAGTTTACACAGGTCGGGGACTGAAGCTTTCTTT
v_gene: TRBV28
abundance: NA
d_gene: NA
j_gene: TRBJ1-1

CDR3aa: CASSADGISNQPQHF
CDR3nt: TGTGCCAGCAGCGCGGACGGGATTAGCAATCAGCCCCAGCATTTT
v_gene: TRBV2
abundance: NA
d_gene: NA
j_gene: TRBJ1-5

CDR3aa: CASSPDWRYSPLHF
CDR3nt: TGTGCCAGCAGCCCTGACTGGAGGTATTCACCCCTCCACTTT
v_gene: TRBV27
abundance: NA
d_gene: NA
j_gene: TRBJ1-6

CDR3aa: CSARDWDSNNSPLHF
CDR3nt: TGCAGTGCTAGAGATTGGGACAGCAATAATTCACCCCTCCACTTT
v_gene: TRBV20-1
abundance: NA
d_gene: TRBD1
j_gene: TRBJ1-6

CDR3aa: CATSREGLTDSGNTIYF
CDR3nt: TGTGCCACCAGCAGAGAAGGTCTTACCGACTCTGGAAACACCATATATTTT
v_gene: TRBV15
abundance: NA
d_gene: NA
j_gene: TRBJ1-3

CDR3aa: CASSRDRGGYGYTF
CDR3nt: TGTGCCAGCAGCCGGGACAGGGGAGGCTATGGCTACACCTTC
v_gene: TRBV2
abundance: NA
d_gene: TRBD1
j_gene: TRBJ1-2

CDR3aa: CASRQGASDTEAFF
CDR3nt: TGTGCCAGCAGACAGGGGGCGTCTGACACTGAAGCTTTCTTT
v_gene: TRBV6-1
abundance: few
d_gene: TRBD1
j_gene: TRBJ1-1

CDR3aa: CASSGTSGLNGQYF
CDR3nt: TGTGCCAGCAGTGGGACTAGCGGGCTTAACGGGCAGTACTTC
v_gene: TRBV6-1
abundance: NA
d_gene: TRBD2
j_gene: TRBJ2-7

CDR3aa: CASSLWQGEGGTEAFF
CDR3nt: TGTGCCAGCAGCTTGTGGCAGGGCGAGGGGGGCACTGAAGCTTTCTTT
v_gene: TRBV5-8
abundance: once
d_gene: NA
j_gene: TRBJ1-1

CDR3aa: CASRTGGAGQPQHF
CDR3nt: TGTGCCAGCAGGACAGGGGGCGCGGGTCAGCCCCAGCATTTT
v_gene: TRBV6-1
abundance: NA
d_gene: TRBD1
j_gene: TRBJ1-5

CDR3aa: CASSSAGGLYSNQPQHF
CDR3nt: TGTGCCAGCAGTTCAGCGGGCGGATTATATAGCAATCAGCCCCAGCATTTT
v_gene: TRBV28
abundance: few
d_gene: NA
j_gene: TRBJ1-5

CDR3aa: CASSLVFERLAGRYEQYF
CDR3nt: TGTGCCAGCAGCCTCGTATTCGAACGACTAGCAGGTCGCTACGAGCAGTACTTC
v_gene: TRBV7-9
abundance: NA
d_gene: TRBD2
j_gene: TRBJ2-7

CDR3aa: CSAREGGLVYGEQFF
CDR3nt: TGCAGTGCTAGAGAGGGGGGTTTAGTCTACGGTGAGCAGTTCTTC
v_gene: TRBV20-1
abundance: NA
d_gene: NA
j_gene: TRBJ2-1

CDR3aa: CASSIPVQEQETQYF
CDR3nt: TGTGCCAGCAGTATCCCCGTACAGGAACAAGAGACCCAGTACTTC
v_gene: TRBV6-4
abundance: NA
d_gene: NA
j_gene: TRBJ2-5

CDR3aa: CASSLTADYNEQFF
CDR3nt: TGTGCCAGCAGCTTAACAGCGGATTACAATGAGCAGTTCTTC
v_gene: TRBV7-8
abundance: NA
d_gene: NA
j_gene: TRBJ2-1

CDR3aa: CASSVAAGGGETQYF
CDR3nt: TGTGCCAGCAGCGTAGCAGCGGGAGGGGGAGAGACCCAGTACTTC
v_gene: TRBV9
abundance: NA
d_gene: TRBD2
j_gene: TRBJ2-5

CDR3aa: CSIWTGVKAFF
CDR3nt: TGCAGCATCTGGACAGGGGTGAAAGCTTTCTTT
v_gene: TRBV29-1
abundance: NA
d_gene: TRBD1
j_gene: TRBJ1-1